The clone carrying this T cell receptor (beta chain) has a single count. Its antigen is currently unknown. The data originate from a study of T cells in localized non-small cell lung cancer. Whole-study results and caveats: Adjacent lung had a median roughly 60 of the 100 largest tumor clones.

TCRdb's table, derived via immunoSEQ multiplex PCR, lists solely in-frame clones and lacks some. The data hold some 11,000 clones, with approximately 90% observed a single time. The CDR3 is 13 amino acids. The germline V and J ends were trimmed by 2 bases and 6 bases, with 7 bases remaining between them. The germline V gene has CDR1 MDHEN and CDR2 SYDVKM. The starting material was peripheral blood, obtained before any cancer treatment. The clonotype comes from a male donor aged 60 or over with stage III lung adenocarcinoma. V usage is TRBV28 and J usage is TRBJ2-2; TRBD1 is a possible D gene (5 bases). The CDR3 sequence: CASSLKGSGELFF. In DNA form, the CDR3 reads TGTGCCAGCAGTTTAAAGGGGTCCGGGGAGCTGTTTTTT.